The source of this T cell receptor beta chain is a study of blood T cell repertoires in COVID-19. Study context: Sites across the United States, Italy and Spain contributed samples from acute and convalescent COVID-19.

Authors' analysis steps: Reference gene primer amplification in the assay estimated nucleated cell counts. Libraries were prepared by immunoSEQ multiplex PCR; TCRdb keeps only in-frame clonotypes and omits some of them. V, J and clone size derive from that table, while D and trimming were established from the DNA sequence. Altogether fewer than 250,000 clones are present, around nine tenths being singletons, with the ten largest covering around 2.7%. The receptor was isolated from a man aged 60 to 69 with acute or convalescent COVID-19. What was sequenced was peripheral blood.

In DNA form, the CDR3 reads TGTGCCAGCAGCTTAGCCATCCACCAAGAGACCCAGTACTTC. It is translated as CASSLAIHQETQYF. V is TRBV7-8 and J is TRBJ2-5; D ambiguous. This CDR3 spans 14 amino acids. V was clipped by 0 bases and J by 0 bases, with 5 bases between them. The V gene's germline CDR1 is SGHVS and CDR2 FQNEAQ. Full variable domain (missing parts from reference TRBV7-8 and TRBJ2-5): GAGVSQSPRYKVAKRGQDVALRCDPISGHVSLFWYQQALGQGPEFLTYFQNEAQLDKSGLPSDRFFAERPEGSVSTLKIQRTQQEDSAVYLCASSLAIHQETQYFGPGTRLLVL.